These T cell receptor beta chains were read from a single sample in a study of blood T cell repertoires in COVID-19. The repertoire was sequenced with immunoSEQ multiplex PCR; TCRdb's copy has only in-frame clones and lacks some. The sample lists around 100,000 clones, around 85% occurring once. Sequenced sample: peripheral blood. The receptors were gathered from an older woman with COVID-19, enrolled during active disease. The CDR3 runs from the conserved cysteine through the conserved F or W. D genes are given only for firm matches. Size is omitted from some rows. Given values are once, few, many or a class for expanded clones.

TRBD1	TRBV29-1	TRBJ1-1	few	TGCAGCGTTACGCAGGGGGCAGGGGACACTGAAGCTTTCTTT	CSVTQGAGDTEAFF
NA	TRBV19	TRBJ2-2	once	TGTGCCAGTAGCTTAGGGGCTAACACCGGGGAGCTGTTTTTT	CASSLGANTGELFF
NA	TRBV6-5	TRBJ2-1	NA	TGTGCCAGCAGAAGGGGAAAGAGAAACAATGAGCAGTTCTTC	CASRRGKRNNEQFF
NA	TRBV7-2	TRBJ1-1	NA	TGTGCCAGCAGTCTGTTCAGGTCGGGGGGTGAAGCTTTCTTT	CASSLFRSGGEAFF
NA	TRBV15	TRBJ1-3	NA	TGTGCCACCAGCAGAGATCGCCAGGTGAAGATGGCCGAGAGAATACCCATATATTTT	CATSRDRQVKMAERIPIYF
TRBD1	TRBV10-2	TRBJ2-7	NA	TGCGCCAGCACCCTAAGGGACAGGGGGGACGAGCAGTACTTC	CASTLRDRGDEQYF
NA	TRBV7-2	TRBJ1-5	once	TGTGCCAGCACCAAGGGGAGGGTAGGTCAGCCCCAGCATTTT	CASTKGRVGQPQHF
TRBD1	TRBV19	TRBJ2-3	NA	TGTGCCAGTAGTATGGCCGGGACAGGACGGTATTTT	CASSMAGTGRYF
TRBD2	TRBV5-4	TRBJ2-7	few	TGTGCCAGCAGCCCGGGGACTAGCGAATACGAGCAGTACTTC	CASSPGTSEYEQYF
NA	TRBV27	TRBJ2-7	NA	TGTGCCAGCAACCTCGGGGTGGGCAGGGGACACGAGCAGTACTTC	CASNLGVGRGHEQYF
NA	TRBV27	TRBJ1-6	NA	TGTGCCACTCATGGGCAGGGCGATTCACCCCTCCACTTT	CATHGQGDSPLHF
NA	TRBV12-3/TRBV12-4	TRBJ1-2	NA	TGTGCCAGCAGTCCCCCCGAGCACTATGGCTACACCTTC	CASSPPEHYGYTF
TRBD1	TRBV9	TRBJ2-3	NA	TGTGCCAGCAGCACACAGACAGGGGGTATTTACACAGATACGCAGTATTTT	CASSTQTGGIYTDTQYF
NA	TRBV3-1/TRBV3-2	TRBJ1-1	NA	TGTGCCAGCAGCCAAGGACAGGAGAACACTGAAGCTTTCTTT	CASSQGQENTEAFF
NA	TRBV7-2	TRBJ1-2	NA	TGTGCCAGCAGCTTAAATCCCTGGGGGCTGGATGGCTACACCTTC	CASSLNPWGLDGYTF
TRBD1	TRBV7-2	TRBJ2-7	NA	TGTGCCAGCAGCTCGGGACAGGATACCTACGAGCAGTACTTC	CASSSGQDTYEQYF
TRBD1	TRBV25-1	TRBJ1-4	NA	TGTGCCAGCAGTGACCCCTCAGGGGGCCCGAGGGAAAAACTGTTTTTT	CASSDPSGGPREKLFF
NA	TRBV27	TRBJ1-1	NA	TGTGCCAGCAGTTTAGGTAGGGGTAGTACTGAAGCTTTCTTT	CASSLGRGSTEAFF
NA	TRBV5-1	TRBJ1-6	few	TGCGCCAGCAGCTTGGTCGGGAGCTCCTATAATTCACCCCTCCACTTT	CASSLVGSSYNSPLHF
TRBD1	TRBV29-1	TRBJ1-2	NA	TGCAGCGTTGGGGACAGGGGTGGCGGCTACACCTTC	CSVGDRGGGYTF
NA	TRBV6-5	TRBJ1-2	NA	TGTGCCAGCAGTCAGACAGATTTGGATGATGGCTACACCTTC	CASSQTDLDDGYTF
TRBD1	TRBV5-6	TRBJ1-2	NA	TGTGCCAGCAGCCTAACAGGGGCTGGCTATGGCTACACCTTC	CASSLTGAGYGYTF
NA	TRBV19	TRBJ2-7	NA	TGTGCCAGTAGTCGCGGGGACTCGGTCACCGAGCAGTACTTC	CASSRGDSVTEQYF
NA	TRBV6-2/TRBV6-3	TRBJ1-5	NA	TGTGCCAGCAGTTACTCGAAAAACACGATCAGCAATCAGCCCCAGCATTTT	CASSYSKNTISNQPQHF
NA	TRBV19	TRBJ1-2	NA	TGTGCCAGTAGTAGTACAGTTACCCACTATGGCTACACCTTC	CASSSTVTHYGYTF
NA	TRBV19	TRBJ1-2	NA	TGTGCCAGCACAGGCACGCATGGCTACACCTTC	CASTGTHGYTF
NA	TRBV6-6	TRBJ1-1	NA	TGTGCCAGCATCCGCGGGAGGCCTAGGGTGAACACTGAAGCTTTCTTT	CASIRGRPRVNTEAFF
TRBD1	TRBV5-4	TRBJ2-7	NA	TGTGCCAGCAGCTTGGTAGGACAGGGGGCTGGCGAGCAGTACTTC	CASSLVGQGAGEQYF
NA	TRBV5-1	TRBJ2-7	NA	TGCGCCAGCAGCTTGCAGTCGGGGTCCCACGACTACGAGCAGTACTTC	CASSLQSGSHDYEQYF
TRBD1	TRBV5-4	TRBJ2-3	once	TGTGCCAGCAGCTTGGCCGGGACAGGGGGTCTAGATACGCAGTATTTT	CASSLAGTGGLDTQYF
TRBD1	TRBV4-2	TRBJ2-1	once	TGTGCCAGCAGCCAAGAAGGCGACAGGGCCCTCAGAGAGCAGTTCTTC	CASSQEGDRALREQFF
NA	TRBV9	TRBJ2-5	NA	TGTGCCAGCAGCGTAGGAGGCGGAGATGGGGAGACCCAGTACTTC	CASSVGGGDGETQYF
NA	TRBV19	TRBJ1-1	NA	TGTGCCAGTAGTATTCCCTCCAGGGATTGGGGCACTGAAGCTTTCTTT	CASSIPSRDWGTEAFF
NA	TRBV2	TRBJ1-3	NA	TGTGCCAGCAGTCAACTACAGGCCATGACTGGAAACACCATATATTTT	CASSQLQAMTGNTIYF
NA	TRBV5-1	TRBJ2-3	NA	TGCGCCAGCAGCTTGGACAGGGAACTCCCAGATACGCAGTATTTT	CASSLDRELPDTQYF
TRBD1	TRBV19	TRBJ1-1	NA	TGTGCCAGTAGTCCCAGTCCCGGGACAGGGGGCAAAGAAGCTTTCTTT	CASSPSPGTGGKEAFF
TRBD1	TRBV7-8	TRBJ1-5	few	TGTGCCAGCAGCGCCGGGACAGGGGATAATCAGCCCCAGCATTTT	CASSAGTGDNQPQHF
TRBD1	TRBV10-1	TRBJ1-1	NA	TGCGCCAGCAGTGAGTCGTGGGACAGGGGGAACACTGAAGCTTTCTTT	CASSESWDRGNTEAFF
TRBD1	TRBV4-1	TRBJ1-1	NA	TGCGCCAGCAGCCAAGATCAGACAGGGGGCGAAGCTTTCTTT	CASSQDQTGGEAFF
NA	TRBV6-6	TRBJ1-6	NA	TGTGCCAGCAGCCAAGACACTCTTCCCCTCCACTTT	CASSQDTLPLHF
NA	TRBV7-8	TRBJ1-4	NA	TGTGCCAGCAGCTTAAGGGGAACCTCTGGGAAAAATCTGTTTTTT	CASSLRGTSGKNLFF
NA	TRBV9	TRBJ2-3	NA	TGTGCCAGCAGCGTTTCAGGGTCGGTCACAGATACGCAGTATTTT	CASSVSGSVTDTQYF
TRBD1	TRBV6-2/TRBV6-3	TRBJ1-5	NA	TGTGCCAGCAGTCAACCCTTATACAGGGGCCCGAATCAGCCCCAGCATTTT	CASSQPLYRGPNQPQHF
TRBD1	TRBV4-1	TRBJ1-6	NA	TGCGCCAGCAGCCAGTACGACAGGGTTCATTCACCCCTCCACTTT	CASSQYDRVHSPLHF
TRBD1	TRBV6-4	TRBJ1-5	NA	TGTGCCAGCAGCAGGACAGGAGACCCCAATCAGCCCCAGCATTTT	CASSRTGDPNQPQHF
NA	TRBV24-1	TRBJ1-1	NA	TGTGCCACCAGTGATGTTTCCAAAAAGGGACACACCAACACTGAAGCTTTCTTT	CATSDVSKKGHTNTEAFF
NA	TRBV24-1	TRBJ1-1	NA	TGTGCCACCAGTGGGCTTAGGGGCACGAACACTGAAGCTTTCTTT	CATSGLRGTNTEAFF
TRBD1	TRBV14	TRBJ2-7	NA	TGTGCCAGCAGCCAAGTTCCGGGACAGTCCTACGAGCAGTACTTC	CASSQVPGQSYEQYF
NA	TRBV10-3	TRBJ1-2	few	TGTGCCATCAGTAATGGGTCGACGGGGGGTTCCTGCACCTTC	CAISNGSTGGSCTF
TRBD1	TRBV5-1	TRBJ1-2	NA	TGCGCCAGCAGCTCGACGGTTGCCCGGGACAGGGGTAGTTCTGGCTACACCTTC	CASSSTVARDRGSSGYTF
NA	TRBV6-5	TRBJ2-2	once	TGTGCCAGCAGTTACGGAGCCGGGGAGCTGTTTTTT	CASSYGAGELFF
TRBD2	TRBV6-2/TRBV6-3	TRBJ2-3	NA	TGTGCCAGCAGTTTTACCCCCCCGGGACTAGGGGGAGATACGCAGTATTTT	CASSFTPPGLGGDTQYF
TRBD1	TRBV4-2	TRBJ2-6	few	TGTGCCAGCAGCCACCCGGACAGGGGACCTGGGGCCAACGTCCTGACTTTC	CASSHPDRGPGANVLTF
TRBD2	TRBV11-1	TRBJ2-1	NA	TGTGCCAGCAGCGAGTGGACCGGGACTAGCGGATCCGAGCAGTTCTTC	CASSEWTGTSGSEQFF
NA	TRBV11-2	TRBJ1-2	once	TGTGCCAGCAGCCAAACGGTGGGGAGCTATGGCTACACCTTC	CASSQTVGSYGYTF
NA	TRBV5-1	TRBJ1-1	NA	TGCGCCAGCAGCTTGGATTCGGGGAGGGTTGAAGCTTTCTTT	CASSLDSGRVEAFF
NA	TRBV6-2/TRBV6-3	TRBJ1-1	NA	TGTGCCAGCAGTTACGAGGAATTTCACACTGAAGCTTTCTTT	CASSYEEFHTEAFF
NA	TRBV7-8	TRBJ1-5	few	TGTGCCAGCAGTCGACTCGAGGGAAGCCAGCATTTT	CASSRLEGSQHF